The 10 T cell receptor beta chains below were found in one sample sequenced in a study of beta chain features in type 1 diabetes. Broader study findings: In every one of the four CD4+ subsets, TCRB CDR3s were moderately but significantly shorter in Type 1 diabetes patients.

Their specific antigens are unknown. Every bit of the isolated RNA underwent reverse transcription, so sequencing read expressed TCRB transcripts. Some clones are missing from TCRdb's copy, which holds only in-frame ones; the method was immunoSEQ multiplex PCR. The repertoire holds 150,000 to 200,000 clones, with roughly 9% as singletons. Sequencing input: central memory CD4+ T cells from blood. Every receptor here comes from a woman in her twenties or thirties with type 1 diabetes.

The CDR3 loop is CASSPPRQGFGGKLFF. The CDR3 bases are TGCGCCAGCAGCCCGCCGCGACAGGGATTTGGTGGGAAACTGTTTTTT. The chain recombines TRBV4-1 with TRBJ1-4, with 7 nucleotides matching TRBD1. The trim removed 4 bases at V and 11 bases at J, leaving 16 bases unmatched. The CDR3 is made up of 16 amino acids. Germline V lookup: CDR1 MGHRA, CDR2 YSYEKL.

The rearrangement links TRBV5-1 to TRBJ2-1; 7 positions match TRBD2. Per germline, CDR1 SGHRS and CDR2 YFSETQ. V lost 4 bases to trimming and J lost 1 base; unmatched junction nucleotides: 11. This CDR3 has 17 residues. CDR3: CASSSPLAKGSYNEQFF. DNA of the CDR3: TGCGCCAGCAGCAGCCCACTAGCGAAAGGGTCCTACAATGAGCAGTTCTTC. Full variable domain (rest looked up from reference TRBV5-1 and TRBJ2-1): KAGVTQTPRYLIKTRGQQVTLSCSPISGHRSVSWYQQTPGQGLQFLFEYFSETQRNKGNFPGRFSGRQFSNSRSEMNVSTLELGDSALYLCASSSPLAKGSYNEQFFGPGTRLTVL.

This clone appeared a few times. V and J are TRBV18 and TRBJ2-7; D possibly corresponds to TRBD1 (5 bases). V was clipped by 0 bases and J by 5 bases, with 14 bases between them. This CDR3 has 15 residues. Germline-derived CDR1 and CDR2 are KGHSH and LQKENI. CDR3 in DNA: TGTGCCAGCTCACCACCGTCTCGACAGCTCGACGAGCAGTACTTC. Its protein is CASSPPSRQLDEQYF.

The genes are TRBV7-6 and TRBJ1-5; possible D gene TRBD1, 5 bases. The CDR3 is made up of 13 amino acids. V lost 8 bases to trimming and J lost 4 bases, with 12 bases between them. Germline lookup yields CDR1 SGHVS and CDR2 FNYEAQ. The CDR3 loop reads CASGAAFNQPQHF. Here the CDR3 DNA reads TGTGCCAGCGGGGCAGCCTTTAATCAGCCCCAGCATTTT.

This clone was recorded a few times. The genes are TRBV7-3 and TRBJ2-3, with D perhaps matching TRBD1 (5 bases). CDR1 and CDR2 (germline): SGHTA, FQGTGA. The CDR3 covers 16 residues. V lost 0 bases and J lost 0, with 10 bases in between. The CDR3 spells CASSLTQGTSTDTQYF. As DNA, the CDR3 is TGTGCCAGCAGCTTAACGCAGGGAACTAGCACAGATACGCAGTATTTT.

This clone has a handful of counts. The chain is built from TRBV27 and TRBJ1-2, with D unclear. Deletions cut 6 bases from V and 3 bases from J, with 14 bases between. The germline V gene has CDR1 MNHEY and CDR2 SMNVEV (reference sequence). This CDR3 comprises 14 residues. The CDR3 region is CASSQGAQYYGYTF. In DNA form, the CDR3 reads TGTGCCAGCAGCCAAGGTGCACAGTACTATGGCTACACCTTC.

This rearrangement joins TRBV30 to TRBJ2-5; 11 nucleotides match TRBD2. The V and J ends lost 8 bases and 0 bases, in that order; junction bases with no gene match: 2. Germline loops: CDR1 GTSNPN, CDR2 SVGIG (reference sequence). The CDR3 has 13 amino acids. The CDR3 DNA sequence: TGTGCCGCTAGCGGGGGGTACCAAGAGACCCAGTACTTC. Translating it yields CAASGGYQETQYF.

The chain uses TRBV7-9 and TRBJ2-7; maybe TRBD2 (6 bases). Germline V lookup: CDR1 SEHNR, CDR2 FQNEAQ (reference sequence). With 3 bases removed from V and 2 bases from J, the gap between germline ends came to 11 bases. The CDR3 runs to 14 residues. The CDR3 sequence is CASSFLAGTYEQYF. In DNA form, the CDR3 reads TGTGCCAGCAGCTTTCTGGCGGGAACCTACGAGCAGTACTTC.

The V and J genes are TRBV2 and TRBJ2-3; D gene uncertain. V lost 2 bases, J lost 6 bases, and 12 bases lay in between. Looked up from germline, CDR1 is SNHLY and CDR2 is FYNNEI. This CDR3 has 14 amino acids. The CDR3 reads CASSEPYPRDTQYF. As DNA, the CDR3 is TGTGCCAGCAGTGAACCCTACCCGAGGGATACGCAGTATTTT.

The CDR3 DNA reads TGTGCCAGCAGCTTGCCGCTGGAGGGTGAGCAGTTCTTC. Its protein product is CASSLPLEGEQFF. This rearrangement joins TRBV5-4 to TRBJ2-1; a weak D match, TRBD2 (6 bases). The CDR3 has 13 amino acids. From germline, CDR1 is SGHNT and CDR2 YYREEE (reference sequence). V was pared by 1 base and J by 9 bases, with 11 bases between.